Below are 17 T cell receptor beta chains sequenced from a single sample in a study of shared clonotypes between healthy human individuals. Here immunoSEQ multiplex PCR was the method, and the copy in TCRdb shows in-frame clones only, minus some. The data contain about 2 million clones, 85% to 95% of them seen just once; the ten biggest clones take up more than 0.1%. Sequencing input: naive CD4+ T cells sorted from blood. Described subset: CD45RA+ positively selected. Every receptor here comes from a man aged 18 to 35 in good health.

This sequence joins TRBV27 and TRBJ1-1; 7 bases map to TRBD1. The J segment lost 4 bases and the V segment lost 8 bases, leaving 10 bases of the junction unmatched. Germline assignment: CDR1 MNHEY and CDR2 SMNVEV (reference sequence). The CDR3 consists of 14 residues. CDR3 nucleotide sequence: TGTGCCAGCGGCTTCGTACAGGGGACCACTGAAGCTTTCTTT. Encoded protein: CASGFVQGTTEAFF.

The rearrangement links TRBV7-9 to TRBJ2-3, with TRBD1 matching over 7 bases. There are 16 residues in the CDR3. After removal of 2 bases from V and 4 bases from J, the junction contained 9 bases not matched to a gene. Germline-derived CDR1 and CDR2 are SEHNR and FQNEAQ (reference sequence). The CDR3 bases are TGTGCCAGCAGCTTACATACAGGGGCCCCCGCAGATACGCAGTATTTT. Amino acid sequence: CASSLHTGAPADTQYF.

Regarding this clone: Additional DNA sequences in this sample encode the identical CDR3. The chain uses TRBV6-5 and TRBJ1-2, with a possible D match to TRBD1 (6 bases). This CDR3 is 13 amino acids long. Germline CDR1 and CDR2: MNHEY and SVGAGI. V lost 7 bases to trimming and J lost 1 base, with 10 bases between them. The CDR3 is CASTRGGNYGYTF. The DNA of the CDR3 is TGTGCCAGCACTAGGGGGGGTAACTATGGCTACACCTTC.

In the case of this clone: The same CDR3 can be traced to other DNA sequences in this sample. CDR3 sequence reads: CASSYSRAGAYEQYF. The CDR3 DNA reads TGTGCCAGCAGTTACTCCCGTGCAGGGGCCTACGAGCAGTACTTC. The chain carries TRBV6-6 and TRBJ2-7; possible D gene TRBD1, 6 bases. Germline V lookup: CDR1 MNHNY, CDR2 SVGAGI (reference sequence). The CDR3 is 15 residues long. Trimming pared 0 bases from V and 2 bases from J, leaving 11 bases between.

The gene calls are TRBV20-1 and TRBJ1-2, with D possibly being TRBD1 (5 bases). Germline CDR1 DFQATT, CDR2 SNEGSKA (reference sequence). The V end lost 6 bases, the J end lost 8 bases, and 13 bases lay between the germline ends. This CDR3 comprises 11 residues. The CDR3 reads CSAARQSGYTF. The CDR3 DNA sequence: TGCAGTGCGGCCAGACAGTCGGGCTACACCTTC.

This sequence joins TRBV9 and TRBJ2-5; 8 nucleotides match TRBD1. V lost 4 bases to trimming and J lost 4 bases; unmatched junction nucleotides: 6. The CDR3 runs 14 residues. CDR1 is SGDLS, CDR2 YYNGEE, per germline. The CDR3 loop reads CASSSGQGAETQYF. CDR3 DNA sequence: TGTGCCAGCAGCTCCGGACAGGGAGCAGAGACCCAGTACTTC.

The chain combines TRBV4-1 with TRBJ2-3; D is undetermined. The CDR3 covers 14 residues. V lost 0 bases to trimming and J lost 2 bases, with 6 bases between them. Germline values: CDR1 MGHRA, CDR2 YSYEKL. The DNA for the CDR3 is TGCGCCAGCAGCCAAGAAGGGTACACAGATACGCAGTATTTT. It is translated as CASSQEGYTDTQYF.

This rearrangement joins TRBV28 to TRBJ1-1; D remains unclear. The V gene lost 5 bases and the J gene lost 2 bases, with 18 bases spanning the gap. The CDR3 is 16 amino acids. CDR1 MDHEN and CDR2 SYDVKM come from the germline V gene. The CDR3 sequence: CASSPHPTGPNTEAFF. CDR3 in DNA: TGTGCCAGCAGTCCCCATCCCACTGGCCCCAACACTGAAGCTTTCTTT.

The gene calls are TRBV4-3 and TRBJ1-4; D call uncertain. Germline values: CDR1 LGHNA, CDR2 YSLEER. V was shortened by 0 bases and J by 6 bases, with 5 bases between the two germline ends. This CDR3 is 13 amino acids long. The CDR3 here is CASSQEWDEKLFF. Here the CDR3 DNA reads TGCGCCAGCAGCCAAGAATGGGATGAAAAACTGTTTTTT.

This clone was seen a single time. The V call is TRBV11-2, the J call TRBJ1-1; D unclear. This CDR3 has 15 residues. V lost 3 bases and J 1 base, leaving 12 bases between the germline ends. In germline, CDR1 is SGHAT, CDR2 FQNNGV. CDR3 sequence (DNA): TGTGCCAGCAGCTTTCTAGCGGGGTCGAACACTGAAGCTTTCTTT. Protein sequence: CASSFLAGSNTEAFF.

This rearrangement joins TRBV7-2 to TRBJ1-6, with D unresolved. Germline CDR1 SGHTA, CDR2 FQGNSA. The CDR3 totals 13 residues. Trimming stripped 3 bases from V and 9 bases from J, with 9 bases between. Here the CDR3 DNA reads TGTGCCAGCAGCTTCGTACAGCCTTCACCCCTCCACTTT. Its translation is CASSFVQPSPLHF.

This chain links TRBV7-2 with TRBJ2-2; 7 bases line up with TRBD2. There are 16 residues in the CDR3. Germline V gene data show CDR1 as SGHTA and CDR2 as FQGNSA. The ends lost 3 bases at V and 4 bases at J; junction bases unmatched: 8. CDR3 sequence reads: CASSFPGLPTTGELFF. Here the CDR3 DNA reads TGTGCCAGCAGCTTCCCGGGACTACCTACCACCGGGGAGCTGTTTTTT.

The rearrangement uses TRBV5-1 and TRBJ1-2; 8 nucleotides line up with TRBD1. Germline CDR1 SGHRS, CDR2 YFSETQ. J lost 5 bases, V lost 5 bases, and 11 bases had no gene match. The CDR3 has 15 residues. CDR3 DNA sequence: TGCGCCAGCAGGACCGGACAGGGAGAGGGGTATGGCTACACCTTC. Its translation is CASRTGQGEGYGYTF.

The CDR3 spells CASRTGQGYEQYF. CDR3 DNA sequence: TGTGCCAGCAGGACGGGACAGGGGTACGAGCAGTACTTC. The chain couples TRBV2 to TRBJ2-7; 10 bases are shared with TRBD1. Trimming at V came to 6 bases and at J to 4 bases, leaving 3 bases not matched to a gene. CDR1 and CDR2 from the germline V gene are SNHLY and FYNNEI. This CDR3 region has 13 residues. The full variable domain, in which reference TRBV2 and TRBJ2-7 provide the parts outside the CDR3, is EPEVTQTPSHQVTQMGQEVILRCVPISNHLYFYWYRQILGQKVEFLVSFYNNEISEKSEIFDDQFSVERPDGSNFTLKIRSTKLEDSAMYFCASRTGQGYEQYFGPGTRLTVT.

V is TRBV7-8 and J is TRBJ1-1; no firm D call. The V end was cut by 6 bases, the J end by 5 bases, with 13 bases between. Germline values: CDR1 SGHVS, CDR2 FQNEAQ. The CDR3 sequence is 13 residues long. The CDR3 DNA follows: TGTGCCAGCAGTCGGCAGGTCAGGACTGAAGCTTTCTTT. This codes for CASSRQVRTEAFF. Full variable domain (missing parts from reference TRBV7-8 and TRBJ1-1): GAGVSQSPRYKVAKRGQDVALRCDPISGHVSLFWYQQALGQGPEFLTYFQNEAQLDKSGLPSDRFFAERPEGSVSTLKIQRTQQEDSAVYLCASSRQVRTEAFFGQGTRLTVV.

The sample holds one count of this clone. This chain links TRBV9 with TRBJ1-3; D gene unclear. The CDR3 sequence is 14 residues long. Trimming took 3 bases from V and 4 from J, leaving 11 bases between them. The germline gives CDR1 SGDLS, CDR2 YYNGEE. The CDR3 loop reads CASSEWAEGNTIYF. The CDR3 nucleotides read TGTGCCAGCAGCGAGTGGGCGGAGGGAAACACCATATATTTT.

On this clone itself: Other nucleotide sequences from this sample produce the same CDR3. This rearrangement joins TRBV5-1 to TRBJ1-1; a weak D match, TRBD1 (5 bases). This CDR3 is built from 15 residues. The V gene lost 1 base and the J gene lost 1 base, with 11 bases spanning the gap. The germline gives CDR1 SGHRS, CDR2 YFSETQ. In DNA form, the CDR3 reads TGCGCCAGCAGCTTGTTGGGGGATTCGAACACTGAAGCTTTCTTT. Its protein product is CASSLLGDSNTEAFF. Variable domain in full (rest from reference TRBV5-1 and TRBJ1-1): KAGVTQTPRYLIKTRGQQVTLSCSPISGHRSVSWYQQTPGQGLQFLFEYFSETQRNKGNFPGRFSGRQFSNSRSEMNVSTLELGDSALYLCASSLLGDSNTEAFFGQGTRLTVV.